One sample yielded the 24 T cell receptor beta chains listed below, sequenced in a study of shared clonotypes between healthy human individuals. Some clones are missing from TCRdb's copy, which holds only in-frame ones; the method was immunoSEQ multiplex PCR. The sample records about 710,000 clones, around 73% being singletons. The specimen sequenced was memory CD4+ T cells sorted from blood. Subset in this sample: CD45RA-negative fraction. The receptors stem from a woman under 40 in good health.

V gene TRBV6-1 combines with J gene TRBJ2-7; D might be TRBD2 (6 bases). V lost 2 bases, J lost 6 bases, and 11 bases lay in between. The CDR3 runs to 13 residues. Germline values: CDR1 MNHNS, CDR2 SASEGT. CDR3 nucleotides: TGTGCCAGCAGTGAAACCTCGGGACTCGAGCAGTACTTC. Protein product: CASSETSGLEQYF.

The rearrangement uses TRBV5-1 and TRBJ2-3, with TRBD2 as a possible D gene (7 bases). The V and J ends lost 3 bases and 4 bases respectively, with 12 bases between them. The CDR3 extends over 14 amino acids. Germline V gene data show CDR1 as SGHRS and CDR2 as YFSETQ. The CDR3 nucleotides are TGCGCCAGCAGCTCGGGGGGCGCGGCAGATACGCAGTATTTT. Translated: CASSSGGAADTQYF.

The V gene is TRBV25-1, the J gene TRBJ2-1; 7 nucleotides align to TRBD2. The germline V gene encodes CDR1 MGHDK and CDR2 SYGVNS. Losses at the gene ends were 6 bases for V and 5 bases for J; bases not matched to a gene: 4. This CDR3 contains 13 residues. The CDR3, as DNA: TGTGCCAGCAGGATAGCGGGCAACAATGAGCAGTTCTTC. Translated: CASRIAGNNEQFF.

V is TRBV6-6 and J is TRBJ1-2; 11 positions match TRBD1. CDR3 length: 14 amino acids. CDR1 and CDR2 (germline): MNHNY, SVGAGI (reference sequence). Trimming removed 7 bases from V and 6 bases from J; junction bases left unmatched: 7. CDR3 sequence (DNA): TGTGCCAGCACGGGGGGACAGGGGGTTAATGGCTACACCTTC. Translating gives CASTGGQGVNGYTF.

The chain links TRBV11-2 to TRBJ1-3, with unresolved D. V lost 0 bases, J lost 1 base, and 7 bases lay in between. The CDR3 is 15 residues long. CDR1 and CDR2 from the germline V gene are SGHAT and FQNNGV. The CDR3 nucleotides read TGTGCCAGCAGCTTAGATCACGGATCTGGAAACACCATATATTTT. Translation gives CASSLDHGSGNTIYF.

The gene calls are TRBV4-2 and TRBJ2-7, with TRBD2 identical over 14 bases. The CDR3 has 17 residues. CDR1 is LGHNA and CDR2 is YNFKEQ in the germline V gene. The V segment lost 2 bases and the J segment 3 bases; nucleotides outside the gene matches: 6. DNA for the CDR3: TGTGCCAGCAGCCAATATGGGACTAGCGGGAGTATCTACGAGCAGTACTTC. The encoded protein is CASSQYGTSGSIYEQYF.

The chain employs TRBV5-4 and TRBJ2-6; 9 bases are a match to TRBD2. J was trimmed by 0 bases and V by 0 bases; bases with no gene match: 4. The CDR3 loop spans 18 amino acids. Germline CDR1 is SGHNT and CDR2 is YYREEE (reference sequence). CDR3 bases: TGTGCCAGCAGCTTGGCAGCGGGAGGCTTCTCTGGGGCCAACGTCCTGACTTTC. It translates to CASSLAAGGFSGANVLTF.

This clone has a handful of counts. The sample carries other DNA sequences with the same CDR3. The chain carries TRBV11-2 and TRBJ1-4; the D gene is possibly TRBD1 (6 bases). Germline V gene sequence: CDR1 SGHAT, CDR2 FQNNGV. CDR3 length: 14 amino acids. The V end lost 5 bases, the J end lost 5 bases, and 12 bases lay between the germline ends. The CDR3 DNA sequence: TGTGCCAGCAGCCGTGGACAGCTCAATGAAAAACTGTTTTTT. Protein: CASSRGQLNEKLFF.

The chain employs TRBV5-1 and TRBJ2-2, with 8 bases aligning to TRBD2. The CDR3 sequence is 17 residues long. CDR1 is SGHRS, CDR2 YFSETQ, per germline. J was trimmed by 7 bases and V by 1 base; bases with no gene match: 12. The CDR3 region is CASSLIPAGAADGELFF. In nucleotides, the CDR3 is TGCGCCAGCAGCTTGATCCCAGCGGGAGCCGCAGACGGGGAGCTGTTTTTT.

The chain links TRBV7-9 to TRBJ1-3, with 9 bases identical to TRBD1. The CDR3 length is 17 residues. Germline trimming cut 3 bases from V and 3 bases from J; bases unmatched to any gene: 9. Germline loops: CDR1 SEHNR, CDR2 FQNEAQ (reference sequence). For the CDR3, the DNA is TGTGCCAGCAGCTTTTACGGGGGGACAGGGAATGGAAACACCATATATTTT. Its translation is CASSFYGGTGNGNTIYF.

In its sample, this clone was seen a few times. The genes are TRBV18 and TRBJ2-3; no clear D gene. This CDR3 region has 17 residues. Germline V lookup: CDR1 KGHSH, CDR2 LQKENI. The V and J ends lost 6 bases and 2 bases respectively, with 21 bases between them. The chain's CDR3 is CASSPQGGLPHTDTQYF. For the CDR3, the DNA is TGTGCCAGCTCTCCCCAAGGTGGCCTTCCCCACACAGATACGCAGTATTTT.

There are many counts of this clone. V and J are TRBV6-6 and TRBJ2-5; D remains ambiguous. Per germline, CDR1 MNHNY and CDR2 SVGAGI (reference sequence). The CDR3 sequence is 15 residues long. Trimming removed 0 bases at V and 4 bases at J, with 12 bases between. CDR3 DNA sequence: TGTGCCAGCAGTTACTCGATCGGGCCTTCAGAGACCCAGTACTTC. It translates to CASSYSIGPSETQYF.

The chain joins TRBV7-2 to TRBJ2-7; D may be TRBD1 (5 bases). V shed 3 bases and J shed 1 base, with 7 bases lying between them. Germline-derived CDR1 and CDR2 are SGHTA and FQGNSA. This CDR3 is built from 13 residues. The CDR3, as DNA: TGTGCCAGCAGCTTGAGGACATCCTACGAGCAGTACTTC. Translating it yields CASSLRTSYEQYF.

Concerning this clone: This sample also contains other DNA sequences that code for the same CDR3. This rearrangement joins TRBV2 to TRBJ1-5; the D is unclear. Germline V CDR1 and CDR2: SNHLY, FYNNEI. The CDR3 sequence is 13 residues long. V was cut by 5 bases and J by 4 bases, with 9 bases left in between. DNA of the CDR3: TGTGCCAGCAGTCCCGAGAGTAATCAGCCCCAGCATTTT. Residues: CASSPESNQPQHF.

CDR3 nucleotides: TGCGCCAGCAGCTTAACTATAGCGGGAGGAGGAAACAATGAGCAGTTCTTC. This translates into CASSLTIAGGGNNEQFF. J is TRBJ2-1 and V is TRBV5-1, with TRBD2 matching over 10 bases. Germline CDR1 and CDR2: SGHRS and YFSETQ. Trimming cost V 2 bases and J 5 bases; bases outside gene matches: 10. The CDR3 runs 17 residues.

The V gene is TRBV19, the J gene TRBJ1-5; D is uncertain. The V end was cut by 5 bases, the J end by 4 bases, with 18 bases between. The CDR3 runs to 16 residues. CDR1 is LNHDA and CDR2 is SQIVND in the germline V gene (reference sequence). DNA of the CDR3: TGTGCCAGTAGTGCAAGAAGTACAGTGGGGAATCAGCCCCAGCATTTT. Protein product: CASSARSTVGNQPQHF.

CDR3 region: CSVDRPYEQYF. CDR3 bases: TGCAGTGTGGACAGGCCCTACGAGCAGTACTTC. The genes are TRBV20-1 and TRBJ2-7; TRBD1 matches at 7 bases. Per the germline V gene, CDR1 is DFQATT and CDR2 is SNEGSKA (reference sequence). Losses at the gene ends were 7 bases for V and 2 bases for J; bases not matched to a gene: 2. The CDR3 consists of 11 residues.

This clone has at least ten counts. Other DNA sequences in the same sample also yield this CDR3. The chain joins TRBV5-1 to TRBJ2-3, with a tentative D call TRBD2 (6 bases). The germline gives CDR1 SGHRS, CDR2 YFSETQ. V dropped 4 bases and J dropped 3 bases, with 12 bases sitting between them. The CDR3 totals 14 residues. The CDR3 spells CASSPGTLTDTQYF. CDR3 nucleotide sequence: TGCGCCAGCAGCCCCGGGACTCTTACAGATACGCAGTATTTT. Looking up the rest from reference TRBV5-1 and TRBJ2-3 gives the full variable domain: KAGVTQTPRYLIKTRGQQVTLSCSPISGHRSVSWYQQTPGQGLQFLFEYFSETQRNKGNFPGRFSGRQFSNSRSEMNVSTLELGDSALYLCASSPGTLTDTQYFGPGTRLTVL.

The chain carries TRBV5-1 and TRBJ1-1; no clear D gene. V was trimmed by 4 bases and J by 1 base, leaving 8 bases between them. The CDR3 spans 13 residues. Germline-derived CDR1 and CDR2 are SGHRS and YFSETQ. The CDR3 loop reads CASSGEANTEAFF. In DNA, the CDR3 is TGCGCCAGCAGCGGAGAGGCGAACACTGAAGCTTTCTTT.

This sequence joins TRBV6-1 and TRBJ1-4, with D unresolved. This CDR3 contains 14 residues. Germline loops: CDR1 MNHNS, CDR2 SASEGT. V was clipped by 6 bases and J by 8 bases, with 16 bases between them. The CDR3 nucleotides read TGTGCCAGCAGGACCCGAAACTTGATAGAAAAACTGTTTTTT. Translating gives CASRTRNLIEKLFF.

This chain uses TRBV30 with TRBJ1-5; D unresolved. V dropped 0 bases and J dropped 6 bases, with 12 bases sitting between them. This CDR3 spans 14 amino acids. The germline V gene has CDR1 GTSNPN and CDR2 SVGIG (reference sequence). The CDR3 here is CAWSVLAGSQPQHF. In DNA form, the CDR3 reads TGTGCCTGGAGTGTACTAGCGGGAAGTCAGCCCCAGCATTTT.

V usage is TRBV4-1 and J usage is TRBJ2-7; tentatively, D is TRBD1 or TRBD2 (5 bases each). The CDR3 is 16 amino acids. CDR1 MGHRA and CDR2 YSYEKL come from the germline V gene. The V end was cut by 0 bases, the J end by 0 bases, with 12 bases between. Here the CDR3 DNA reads TGCGCCAGCAGCCAAGATTTTTCAGGGAGCTCCTACGAGCAGTACTTC. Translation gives CASSQDFSGSSYEQYF.

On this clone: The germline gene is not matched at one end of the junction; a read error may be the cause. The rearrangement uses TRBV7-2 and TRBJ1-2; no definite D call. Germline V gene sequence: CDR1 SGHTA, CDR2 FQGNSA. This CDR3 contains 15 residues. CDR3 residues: CASSLEKWGFYGYTF. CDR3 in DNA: TGTGCCAGCAGTTTAGAAAAGTGGGGATTCTATGGCTACACCTTC.

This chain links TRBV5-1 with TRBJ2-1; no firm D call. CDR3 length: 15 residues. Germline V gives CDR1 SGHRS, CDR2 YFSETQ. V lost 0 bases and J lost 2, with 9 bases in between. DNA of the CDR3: TGCGCCAGCAGCTTGGACTATCTTGCCTACAATGAGCAGTTCTTC. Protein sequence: CASSLDYLAYNEQFF.